Shown below are 13 T cell receptor beta chains from a single sample sequenced in a study of T cells after yellow fever vaccination. TCRdb reanalysed the 5' RACE reads using MiXCR and keeps one entry per CDR3 protein. The sample lists approximately 510,000 distinct CDR3 sequences; around a fifth were seen once. The sequenced sample was PBMCs, obtained about 20 days after the first yellow fever vaccination. These receptor sequences come from a man aged 18 to 30 who received the YFV17D yellow fever vaccine.

The chain joins TRBV27 to TRBJ2-7; either TRBD1 or TRBD2 may supply D (5 bases each). From germline, CDR1 is MNHEY and CDR2 SMNVEV (reference sequence). V was clipped by 5 bases and J by 3 bases, with 17 bases between them. The CDR3 totals 15 residues. The DNA for the CDR3 is TGTGCCAGCAGTGTCCGCCGGGACGGAGGCTACGAGCAGTACTTC. It is translated as CASSVRRDGGYEQYF.

This chain links TRBV4-1 with TRBJ2-3, with D perhaps TRBD2 (5 bases). Germline CDR1 MGHRA, CDR2 YSYEKL. The CDR3 has 22 residues. V gave up 2 bases and J gave up 0 bases, with 30 bases separating them. Here the CDR3 reads CASSQSLARGLLTRSSTDTQYF. Here the CDR3 DNA reads TGCGCCAGCAGCCAAAGCTTAGCGCGCGGACTCCTCACCCGGTCTAGCACAGATACGCAGTATTTT.

The chain couples TRBV9 to TRBJ1-3; 8 bases match TRBD1. This CDR3 comprises 16 residues. Trimming removed 4 bases from V and 0 bases from J; junction bases left unmatched: 6. Germline CDR1 and CDR2: SGDLS and YYNGEE. The CDR3 DNA sequence: TGTGCCAGCAGCCCGGGACAGGTGAGCTCTGGAAACACCATATATTTT. Its translation: CASSPGQVSSGNTIYF.

The sample holds a few counts of this clonotype. The chain couples TRBV5-1 to TRBJ2-5; 7 bases are shared with TRBD1. The CDR3 has 14 residues. Germline-derived CDR1 and CDR2 are SGHRS and YFSETQ. The V gene end was trimmed by 9 bases and the J gene end by 2 bases; junction bases not matched to a gene: 10. The CDR3 DNA is TGCGCCACCATGCCGGGACAGAGTCAAGAGACCCAGTACTTC. Translating it yields CATMPGQSQETQYF.

The chain is built from TRBV6-5 and TRBJ1-1; 7 bases are shared with TRBD1. This CDR3 has 15 amino acids. V lost 2 bases to trimming and J lost 4 bases; unmatched junction nucleotides: 7. Germline V gene data show CDR1 as MNHEY and CDR2 as SVGAGI. DNA of the CDR3: TGTGCCAGCAGTTACGAAGGAGGGGGCTTCACTGAAGCTTTCTTT. This sequence encodes CASSYEGGGFTEAFF.

This chain joins TRBV20-1 and TRBJ1-5; TRBD1 aligns across 11 bases. Germline V gene sequence: CDR1 DFQATT, CDR2 SNEGSKA (reference sequence). Trimming removed 3 bases from V and 5 bases from J; junction bases left unmatched: 12. The CDR3 covers 17 residues. CDR3 sequence: CSASSFGTGGTDQPQHF. The CDR3 coding sequence is TGCAGTGCTAGTTCGTTCGGGACAGGGGGGACGGATCAGCCCCAGCATTTT.

This clonotype appeared a few times. The chain is built from TRBV11-1 and TRBJ1-1, with 8 bases fitting TRBD1. V dropped 7 bases and J dropped 1; count of bases not matched to a gene: 17. Germline CDR1 and CDR2: SGHAT and FQDESV (reference sequence). This CDR3 is 18 amino acids long. The CDR3 nucleotides are TGTGCCAGCACCGACAGGCCCCCAGGGGGCCGAAAGAACACTGAAGCTTTCTTT. Protein: CASTDRPPGGRKNTEAFF.

This clonotype occurred a few times. The chain combines TRBV24-1 with TRBJ1-1, with 10 bases aligning to TRBD1. J gave up 3 bases and V 3 bases, and 6 bases lay outside the gene matches. The CDR3 runs 16 residues. Germline V gene data show CDR1 as KGHDR and CDR2 as SFDVKD. In DNA form, the CDR3 reads TGTGCCACCAGTGATAACCGGGACAGGGGCGACACTGAAGCTTTCTTT. Translating gives CATSDNRDRGDTEAFF.

The rearrangement links TRBV7-2 to TRBJ1-1, with D possibly matching TRBD1 (6 bases). V was pared by 1 base and J by 4 bases, with 10 bases between. The CDR3 sequence is 14 residues long. Germline V lookup: CDR1 SGHTA, CDR2 FQGNSA. CDR3 DNA sequence: TGTGCCAGCAGCTTAGTCCAGGGGACCACTGAAGCTTTCTTT. This translates into CASSLVQGTTEAFF.

This chain links TRBV3-1 with TRBJ1-5; TRBD1 aligns across 7 bases. Trimming at V came to 4 bases and at J to 2 bases, leaving 8 bases not matched to a gene. Germline CDR1 and CDR2: LGHDT and YNNKEL (reference sequence). The CDR3 contains 16 residues. The CDR3 coding sequence is TGTGCCAGCAGCCTGACAGGGTTGGGAGGCAATCAGCCCCAGCATTTT. This sequence encodes CASSLTGLGGNQPQHF.

V is TRBV12-3 or TRBV12-4 and J is TRBJ2-1, with D perhaps matching TRBD2 (5 bases). The CDR3 extends over 13 amino acids. Deletions cut 3 bases from V and 7 bases from J, with 10 bases between. DNA of the CDR3: TGTGCCAGCAGTTTCCGGGATAGGAATGAGCAGTTCTTC. Residues: CASSFRDRNEQFF.

The V call is TRBV9, the J call TRBJ2-1; TRBD1 agrees at 7 bases. In germline, CDR1 is SGDLS, CDR2 YYNGEE. V lost 4 bases to trimming and J lost 5 bases; unmatched junction nucleotides: 6. The length of the CDR3 is 14 residues. The CDR3: CASSSGTDHNEQFF. The CDR3 DNA is TGTGCCAGCAGCTCCGGGACAGACCACAATGAGCAGTTCTTC.

This clonotype was counted only a few times. The chain is built from TRBV6-5 and TRBJ1-2; 9 bases are a match to TRBD1. In germline, CDR1 is MNHEY, CDR2 SVGAGI. V lost 2 bases and J lost 2; bases outside the gene matches: 6. CDR3 size: 16 residues. The CDR3 sequence: CASSYRGQGSNYGYTF. The CDR3 region has the DNA TGTGCCAGCAGTTACAGGGGACAGGGATCCAACTATGGCTACACCTTC.